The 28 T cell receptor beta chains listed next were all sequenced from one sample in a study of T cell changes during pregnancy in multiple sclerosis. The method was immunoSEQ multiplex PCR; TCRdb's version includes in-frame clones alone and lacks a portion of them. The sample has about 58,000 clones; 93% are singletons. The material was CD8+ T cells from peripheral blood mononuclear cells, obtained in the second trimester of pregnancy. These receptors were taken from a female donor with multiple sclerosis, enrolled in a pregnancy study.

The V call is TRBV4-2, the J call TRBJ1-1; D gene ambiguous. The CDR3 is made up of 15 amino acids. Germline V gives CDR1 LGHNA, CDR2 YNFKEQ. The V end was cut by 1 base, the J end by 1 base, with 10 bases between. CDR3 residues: CASSQGFQSNTEAFF. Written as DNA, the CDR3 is TGTGCCAGCAGCCAAGGTTTCCAGTCGAACACTGAAGCTTTCTTT.

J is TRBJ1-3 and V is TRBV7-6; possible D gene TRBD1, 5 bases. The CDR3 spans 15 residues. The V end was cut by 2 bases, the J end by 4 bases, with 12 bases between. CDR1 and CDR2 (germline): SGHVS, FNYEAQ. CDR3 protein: CASSLSFQGGNTIYF. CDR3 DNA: TGTGCCAGCAGCTTAAGTTTCCAGGGAGGAAACACCATATATTTT. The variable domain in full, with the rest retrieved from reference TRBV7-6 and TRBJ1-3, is GAGVSQSPRYKVTKRGQDVALRCDPISGHVSLYWYRQALGQGPEFLTYFNYEAQQDKSGLPNDRFSAERPEGSISTLTIQRTEQRDSAMYRCASSLSFQGGNTIYFGEGSWLTVV.

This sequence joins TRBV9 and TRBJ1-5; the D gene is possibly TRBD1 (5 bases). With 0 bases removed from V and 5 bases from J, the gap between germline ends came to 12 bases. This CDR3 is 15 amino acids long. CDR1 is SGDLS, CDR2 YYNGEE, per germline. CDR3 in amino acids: CASSVGYRTDQPQHF. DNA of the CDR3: TGTGCCAGCAGCGTAGGCTACAGGACGGATCAGCCCCAGCATTTT.

CDR3 DNA: TGTGCCAGCAGTCCACAGGGTTCTCAGCCCCAGCATTTT. Amino acids: CASSPQGSQPQHF. V usage is TRBV6-5 and J usage is TRBJ1-5, with D tentatively TRBD1 (6 bases). V dropped 5 bases and J dropped 6 bases, with 11 bases sitting between them. There are 13 residues in the CDR3. Germline lookup yields CDR1 MNHEY and CDR2 SVGAGI.

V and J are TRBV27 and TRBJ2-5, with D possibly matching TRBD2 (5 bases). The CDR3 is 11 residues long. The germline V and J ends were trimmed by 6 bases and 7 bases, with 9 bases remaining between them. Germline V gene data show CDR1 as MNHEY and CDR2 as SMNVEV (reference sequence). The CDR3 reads CASRFGVTQYF. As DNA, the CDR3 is TGTGCCAGCAGATTCGGGGTGACCCAGTACTTC.

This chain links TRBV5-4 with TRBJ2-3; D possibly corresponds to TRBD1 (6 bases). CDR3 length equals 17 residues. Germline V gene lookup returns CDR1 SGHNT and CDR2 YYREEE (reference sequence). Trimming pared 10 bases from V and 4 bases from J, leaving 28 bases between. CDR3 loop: CAVHRPDPVQGSDTQYF. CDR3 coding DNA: TGTGCCGTTCATAGACCAGATCCCGTACAGGGCTCAGATACGCAGTATTTT.

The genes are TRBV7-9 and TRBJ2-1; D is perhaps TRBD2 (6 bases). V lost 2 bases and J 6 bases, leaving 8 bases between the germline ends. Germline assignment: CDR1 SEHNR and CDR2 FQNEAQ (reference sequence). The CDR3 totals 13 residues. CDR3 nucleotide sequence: TGTGCCAGCAGCTTATTGGGGGGCAATGAGCAGTTCTTC. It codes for CASSLLGGNEQFF.

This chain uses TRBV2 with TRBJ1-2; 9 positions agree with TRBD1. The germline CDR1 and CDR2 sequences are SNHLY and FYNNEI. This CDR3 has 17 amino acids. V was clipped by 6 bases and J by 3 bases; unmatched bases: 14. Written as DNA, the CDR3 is TGTGCCAGCAGAGGGACAGGGTTAGTTCAGTTGGACTATGGCTACACCTTC. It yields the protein CASRGTGLVQLDYGYTF.

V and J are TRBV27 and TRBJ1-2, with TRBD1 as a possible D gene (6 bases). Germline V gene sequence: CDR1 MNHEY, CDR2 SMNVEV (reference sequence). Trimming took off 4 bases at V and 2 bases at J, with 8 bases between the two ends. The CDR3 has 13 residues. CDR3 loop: CASSYGQNYGYTF. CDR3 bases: TGTGCCAGCAGTTATGGACAGAACTATGGCTACACCTTC.

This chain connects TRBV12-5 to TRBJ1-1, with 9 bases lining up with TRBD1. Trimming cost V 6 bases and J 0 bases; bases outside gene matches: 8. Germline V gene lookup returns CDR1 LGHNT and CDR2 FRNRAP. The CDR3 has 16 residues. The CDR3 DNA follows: TGTGCTAGTGGGGAGGGACAGGGAGAATTGAACACTGAAGCTTTCTTT. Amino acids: CASGEGQGELNTEAFF.

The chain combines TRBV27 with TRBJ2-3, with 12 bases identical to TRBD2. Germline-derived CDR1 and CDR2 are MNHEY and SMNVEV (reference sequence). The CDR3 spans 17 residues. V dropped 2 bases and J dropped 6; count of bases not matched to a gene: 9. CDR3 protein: CASSLGTSGPPSDTQYF. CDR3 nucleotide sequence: TGTGCCAGCAGTTTAGGGACTAGCGGGCCCCCGAGTGATACGCAGTATTTT.

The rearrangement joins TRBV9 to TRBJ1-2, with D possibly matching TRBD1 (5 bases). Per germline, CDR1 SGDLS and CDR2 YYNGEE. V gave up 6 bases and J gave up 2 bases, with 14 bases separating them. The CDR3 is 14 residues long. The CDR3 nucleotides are TGTGCCAGCACCGTCGGGGGAGGGAACTATGGCTACACCTTC. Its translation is CASTVGGGNYGYTF.

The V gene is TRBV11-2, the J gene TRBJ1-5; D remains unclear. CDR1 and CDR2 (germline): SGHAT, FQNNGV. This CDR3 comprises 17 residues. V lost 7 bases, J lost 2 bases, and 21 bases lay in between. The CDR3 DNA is TGTGCCAGCACCTCAAATTACCCGCGGGAGCGCAATCAGCCCCAGCATTTT. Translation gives CASTSNYPRERNQPQHF.

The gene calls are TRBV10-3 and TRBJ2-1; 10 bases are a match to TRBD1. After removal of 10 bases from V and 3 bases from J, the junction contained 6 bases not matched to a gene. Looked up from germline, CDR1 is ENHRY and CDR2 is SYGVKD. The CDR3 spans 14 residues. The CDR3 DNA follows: TGTGCCACAGCACGGGACAGGGGCTACAATGAGCAGTTCTTC. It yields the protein CATARDRGYNEQFF.

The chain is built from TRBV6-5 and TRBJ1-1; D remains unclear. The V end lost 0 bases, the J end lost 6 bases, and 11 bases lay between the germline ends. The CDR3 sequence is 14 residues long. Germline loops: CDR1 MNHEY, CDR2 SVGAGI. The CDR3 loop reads CASSYSSGGAEAFF. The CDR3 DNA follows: TGTGCCAGCAGTTACTCGAGCGGTGGGGCTGAAGCTTTCTTT.

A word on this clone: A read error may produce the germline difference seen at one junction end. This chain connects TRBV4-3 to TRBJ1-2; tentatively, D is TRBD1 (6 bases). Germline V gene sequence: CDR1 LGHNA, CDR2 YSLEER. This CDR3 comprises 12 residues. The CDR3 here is CASSQSFGQRMF. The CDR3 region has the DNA TGCGCCAGCAGCCAAAGTTTTGGACAGCGGATGTTC.

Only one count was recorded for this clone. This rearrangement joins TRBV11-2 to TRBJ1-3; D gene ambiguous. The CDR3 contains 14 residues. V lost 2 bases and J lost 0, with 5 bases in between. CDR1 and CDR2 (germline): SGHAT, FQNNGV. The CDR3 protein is CASSLSSSGNTIYF. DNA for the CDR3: TGTGCCAGCAGCTTAAGTAGCTCTGGAAACACCATATATTTT. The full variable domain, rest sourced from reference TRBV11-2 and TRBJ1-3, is EAGVAQSPRYKIIEKRQSVAFWCNPISGHATLYWYQQILGQGPKLLIQFQNNGVVDDSQLPKDRFSAERLKGVDSTLKIQPAKLEDSAVYLCASSLSSSGNTIYFGEGSWLTVV.

In nucleotides, the CDR3 is TGCGCCAGCAGAAGACCCAAGACAGGGGGAAAAGAGACCCAGTACTTC. It translates to CASRRPKTGGKETQYF. This chain links TRBV10-1 with TRBJ2-5; 9 nucleotides match TRBD1. This CDR3 region has 16 residues. From germline, CDR1 is WNHNN and CDR2 SYGVQD (reference sequence). V was clipped by 6 bases and J by 3 bases; unmatched bases: 11.

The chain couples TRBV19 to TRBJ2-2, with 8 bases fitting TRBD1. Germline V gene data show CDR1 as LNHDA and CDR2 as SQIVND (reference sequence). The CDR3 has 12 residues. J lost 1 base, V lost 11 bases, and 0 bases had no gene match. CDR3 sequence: CAGQGNTGELFF. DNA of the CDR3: TGTGCCGGACAGGGGAACACCGGGGAGCTGTTTTTT.

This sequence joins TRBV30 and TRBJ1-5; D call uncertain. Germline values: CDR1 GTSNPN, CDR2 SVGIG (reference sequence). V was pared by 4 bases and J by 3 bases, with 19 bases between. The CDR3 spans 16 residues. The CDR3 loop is CAWTARGGPDNQPQHF. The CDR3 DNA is TGTGCCTGGACCGCCCGGGGAGGGCCGGACAATCAGCCCCAGCATTTT.

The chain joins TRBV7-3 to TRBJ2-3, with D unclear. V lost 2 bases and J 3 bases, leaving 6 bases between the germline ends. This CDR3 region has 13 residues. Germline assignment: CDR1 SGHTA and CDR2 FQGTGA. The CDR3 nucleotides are TGTGCCAGCAGCTTAGAACAGACAGATACGCAGTATTTT. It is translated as CASSLEQTDTQYF. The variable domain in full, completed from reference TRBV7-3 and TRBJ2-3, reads GAGVSQTPSNKVTEKGKYVELRCDPISGHTALYWYRQSLGQGPEFLIYFQGTGAADDSGLPNDRFFAVRPEGSVSTLKIQRTERGDSAVYLCASSLEQTDTQYFGPGTRLTVL.

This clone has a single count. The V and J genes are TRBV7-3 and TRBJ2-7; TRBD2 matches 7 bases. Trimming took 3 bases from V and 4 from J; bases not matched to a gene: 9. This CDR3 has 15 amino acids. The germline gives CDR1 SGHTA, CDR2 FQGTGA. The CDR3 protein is CASSLEGGRQYEQYF. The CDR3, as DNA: TGTGCCAGCAGCTTGGAGGGCGGGAGACAATACGAGCAGTACTTC.

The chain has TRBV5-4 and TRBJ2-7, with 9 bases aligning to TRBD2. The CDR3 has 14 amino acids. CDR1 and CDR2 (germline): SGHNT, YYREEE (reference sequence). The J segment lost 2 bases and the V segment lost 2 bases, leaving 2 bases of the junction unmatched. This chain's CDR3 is CASSFSGGAYEQYF. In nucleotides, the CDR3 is TGTGCCAGCAGCTTTAGCGGGGGAGCCTACGAGCAGTACTTC. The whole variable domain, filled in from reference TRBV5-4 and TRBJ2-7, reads ETGVTQSPTHLIKTRGQQVTLRCSSQSGHNTVSWYQQALGQGPQFIFQYYREEENGRGNFPPRFSGLQFPNYSSELNVNALELDDSALYLCASSFSGGAYEQYFGPGTRLTVT.

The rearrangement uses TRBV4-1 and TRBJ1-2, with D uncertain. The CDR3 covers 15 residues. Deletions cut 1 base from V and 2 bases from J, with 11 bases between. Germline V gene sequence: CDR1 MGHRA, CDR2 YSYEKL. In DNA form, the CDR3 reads TGCGCCAGCAGCCAAGCCCTCGGAGGAAACTATGGCTACACCTTC. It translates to CASSQALGGNYGYTF.

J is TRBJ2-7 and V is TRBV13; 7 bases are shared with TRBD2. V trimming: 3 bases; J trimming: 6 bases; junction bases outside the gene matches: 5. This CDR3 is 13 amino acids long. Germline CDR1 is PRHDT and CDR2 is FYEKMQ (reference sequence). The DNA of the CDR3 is TGTGCCAGCAGCTTGGGGGGGTCGCGCGAGCAGTACTTC. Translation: CASSLGGSREQYF.

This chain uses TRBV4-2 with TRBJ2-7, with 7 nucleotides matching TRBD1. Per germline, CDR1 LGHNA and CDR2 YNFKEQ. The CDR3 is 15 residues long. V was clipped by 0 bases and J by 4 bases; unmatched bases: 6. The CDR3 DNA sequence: TGTGCCAGCAGCCAAGAGCTAGGGGGCGGGTACGAGCAGTACTTC. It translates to CASSQELGGGYEQYF.

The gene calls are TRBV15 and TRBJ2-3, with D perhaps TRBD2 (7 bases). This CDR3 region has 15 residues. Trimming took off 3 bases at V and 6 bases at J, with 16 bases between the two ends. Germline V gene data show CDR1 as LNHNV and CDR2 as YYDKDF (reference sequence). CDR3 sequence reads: CATSSLGGQGDTQYF. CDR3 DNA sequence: TGTGCCACCAGCAGCCTCGGGGGGCAAGGGGATACGCAGTATTTT. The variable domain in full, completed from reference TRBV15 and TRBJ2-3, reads DAMVIQNPRYQVTQFGKPVTLSCSQTLNHNVMYWYQQKSSQAPKLLFHYYDKDFNNEADTPDNFQSRRPNTSFCFLDIRSPGLGDTAMYLCATSSLGGQGDTQYFGPGTRLTVL.

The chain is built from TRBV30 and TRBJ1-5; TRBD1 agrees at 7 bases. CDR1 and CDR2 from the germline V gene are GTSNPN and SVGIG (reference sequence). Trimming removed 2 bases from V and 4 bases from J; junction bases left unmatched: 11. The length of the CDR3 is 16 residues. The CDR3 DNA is TGTGCCTGGAGTAAGATCGGGACAGTGAAGAATCAGCCCCAGCATTTT. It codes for CAWSKIGTVKNQPQHF.